The 30 T cell receptor beta chains below were found in one sample sequenced in a study of CD8 T cells in ankylosing spondylitis. TCRdb recomputed calls from the 5' RACE reads with MiXCR, one row per CDR3 protein. The sample lists 200,000 to 300,000 distinct CDR3 sequences, more than 9% occurring once. The material sequenced was blood, either unsorted or a sorted T cell fraction (not recorded which). The receptor set was obtained from a male donor with ankylosing spondylitis or in good health (not recorded which).

There are many counts of this clonotype. V gene TRBV5-1 combines with J gene TRBJ2-7; unclear D gene. Germline CDR1 reads SGHRS; CDR2 reads YFSETQ. V lost 4 bases and J lost 2, with 10 bases in between. The CDR3 has 13 residues. The DNA for the CDR3 is TGCGCCAGCAGCCCACAAGGGCCCTACGAGCAGTACTTC. It is translated as CASSPQGPYEQYF.

This chain joins TRBV10-2 and TRBJ2-6; unclear D gene. V was pared by 4 bases and J by 1 base, with 17 bases between. Per germline, CDR1 WSHSY and CDR2 SAAADI. This CDR3 region has 18 residues. This chain's CDR3 is CASSGGRMGLSGANVLTF. CDR3 in DNA: TGCGCCAGCAGTGGGGGTAGGATGGGCCTTTCTGGGGCCAACGTCCTGACTTTC.

The chain recombines TRBV20-1 with TRBJ2-1; D may be TRBD1 (6 bases). The V and J ends lost 5 bases and 4 bases respectively, with 18 bases between them. This CDR3 spans 15 amino acids. Per the germline V gene, CDR1 is DFQATT and CDR2 is SNEGSKA (reference sequence). The CDR3 DNA reads TGCAGTGCTGTCCTTGGGACATTCGCTTACAATGAGCAGTTCTTC. Protein product: CSAVLGTFAYNEQFF.

This clonotype was counted only a few times. The J gene is TRBJ2-7, the V gene TRBV6-5, with D possibly being TRBD1 (6 bases). CDR1 is MNHEY and CDR2 is SVGAGI in the germline V gene. CDR3 size: 16 residues. V lost 0 bases and J lost 4, with 16 bases in between. The CDR3 nucleotides read TGTGCCAGCAGTTACTCGGCGGGTGGCAGGGGATACGAGCAGTACTTC. It yields the protein CASSYSAGGRGYEQYF.

J is TRBJ1-6 and V is TRBV30, with 7 positions matching TRBD1. The CDR3 runs 14 residues. With 4 bases clipped from V and 8 bases from J, the junction kept 8 bases outside the gene matches. The germline V gene has CDR1 GTSNPN and CDR2 SVGIG (reference sequence). The CDR3 loop is CAWNLRGDYSPLHF. CDR3 DNA: TGTGCCTGGAATCTCAGGGGGGATTATTCACCCCTCCACTTT.

V usage is TRBV3-1 and J usage is TRBJ2-5; 8 positions match TRBD2. The CDR3 runs to 14 residues. Trimming removed 4 bases from V and 2 bases from J; junction bases left unmatched: 3. Germline assignment: CDR1 LGHDT and CDR2 YNNKEL (reference sequence). CDR3 sequence reads: CASSPSGLQETQYF. DNA of the CDR3: TGTGCCAGCAGCCCTAGCGGGCTACAAGAGACCCAGTACTTC.

The chain combines TRBV5-1 with TRBJ2-7; D is possibly TRBD2 (6 bases). Germline loops: CDR1 SGHRS, CDR2 YFSETQ. Trimming took 0 bases from V and 2 from J, leaving 15 bases between them. This CDR3 spans 16 amino acids. The CDR3 here is CASSLEMGQRAYEQYF. The CDR3 DNA reads as TGCGCCAGCAGCTTGGAGATGGGTCAGCGGGCCTACGAGCAGTACTTC.

This clonotype occurred many times. This chain links TRBV19 with TRBJ2-5, with 7 bases identical to TRBD2. Germline-derived CDR1 and CDR2 are LNHDA and SQIVND (reference sequence). CDR3 size: 14 residues. J gave up 13 bases and V 0 bases, and 11 bases lay outside the gene matches. As DNA, the CDR3 is TGTGCCAGTAGTATAGATGGTCGCGGGGGACGGACGTACTTC. This sequence encodes CASSIDGRGGRTYF. Full variable domain (remainder filled in from reference TRBV19 and TRBJ2-5): DGGITQSPKYLFRKEGQNVTLSCEQNLNHDAMYWYRQDPGQGLRLIYYSQIVNDFQKGDIAEGYSVSREKKESFPLTVTSAQKNPTAFYLCASSIDGRGGRTYFGPGTRLLVL.

The table lists this clonotype with many counts. This CDR3 reads CASSYSNLVAYEQYF. DNA for the CDR3: TGTGCCAGCAGTTACTCGAATCTGGTGGCTTACGAGCAGTACTTC. V gene TRBV6-5 combines with J gene TRBJ2-7; D is unresolved. The CDR3 runs to 15 residues. Trimming took off 0 bases at V and 4 bases at J, with 13 bases between the two ends. In germline, CDR1 is MNHEY, CDR2 SVGAGI.

The chain employs TRBV18 and TRBJ2-7; the D call may be TRBD1 or TRBD2 (5 bases each). CDR3 length: 14 residues. Trimming removed 2 bases from V and 7 bases from J, with 15 bases in between. Germline V CDR1 and CDR2: KGHSH, LQKENI. The CDR3 nucleotides read TGTGCCAGCTCACCATTCGGGGACGCTACAGAGCAGTACTTC. Residues: CASSPFGDATEQYF. Full variable domain (outside the CDR3, taken from reference TRBV18 and TRBJ2-7): NAGVMQNPRHLVRRRGQEARLRCSPMKGHSHVYWYRQLPEEGLKFMVYLQKENIIDESGMPKERFSAEFPKEGPSILRIQQVVRGDSAAYFCASSPFGDATEQYFGPGTRLTVT.

This clonotype was seen repeatedly, ten times or more. The chain couples TRBV7-6 to TRBJ2-7; 8 bases map to TRBD1. J was trimmed by 4 bases and V by 4 bases; bases with no gene match: 12. This CDR3 contains 16 residues. Germline V gene data show CDR1 as SGHVS and CDR2 as FNYEAQ. CDR3 nucleotides: TGTGCCAGCAGCTCTCGTACAGGACAGGGTGGTTACGAGCAGTACTTC. It codes for CASSSRTGQGGYEQYF.

The table lists this clonotype with many counts. The chain is built from TRBV9 and TRBJ2-7; TRBD1 might be the D (5 bases). The CDR3 length is 14 residues. Germline V lookup: CDR1 SGDLS, CDR2 YYNGEE. The V gene lost 0 bases and the J gene lost 1 base, with 8 bases spanning the gap. CDR3 residues: CASSVGQLSYEQYF. DNA of the CDR3: TGTGCCAGCAGCGTAGGACAGTTATCCTACGAGCAGTACTTC. Full variable domain (rest looked up from reference TRBV9 and TRBJ2-7): DSGVTQTPKHLITATGQRVTLRCSPRSGDLSVYWYQQSLDQGLQFLIQYYNGEERAKGNILERFSAQQFPDLHSELNLSSLELGDSALYFCASSVGQLSYEQYFGPGTRLTVT.

This chain links TRBV7-2 with TRBJ1-1; D gene uncertain. V lost 3 bases to trimming and J lost 3 bases, with 8 bases between them. Germline CDR1 and CDR2: SGHTA and FQGNSA. The CDR3 consists of 13 residues. DNA for the CDR3: TGTGCCAGCAGCTTCGACATCTACACTGAAGCTTTCTTT. Its protein is CASSFDIYTEAFF.

This clonotype came up a few times. This chain joins TRBV18 and TRBJ2-7; D is perhaps TRBD1 (6 bases). Germline assignment: CDR1 KGHSH and CDR2 LQKENI. Trimming pared 3 bases from V and 0 bases from J, leaving 9 bases between. This CDR3 contains 14 residues. The CDR3 loop is CASSPNRASYEQYF. The DNA for the CDR3 is TGTGCCAGCTCACCTAACAGGGCCTCCTACGAGCAGTACTTC.

This clonotype appeared many times. The chain links TRBV27 to TRBJ2-7; D is unresolved. This CDR3 contains 13 residues. V lost 1 base to trimming and J lost 7 bases, with 11 bases between them. Germline CDR1 MNHEY, CDR2 SMNVEV (reference sequence). CDR3 DNA: TGTGCCAGCAGTTTATTAAGGTTTCTGGAGCAGTACTTC. Its translation: CASSLLRFLEQYF.

This clonotype was detected many times. This sequence joins TRBV5-1 and TRBJ2-3; D remains ambiguous. V lost 4 bases and J 2 bases, leaving 11 bases between the germline ends. Germline V gives CDR1 SGHRS, CDR2 YFSETQ. CDR3 length: 14 amino acids. The CDR3 DNA is TGCGCCAGCAGCCCGGCCCTGCCCACAGATACGCAGTATTTT. Amino acids: CASSPALPTDTQYF.

The chain couples TRBV5-4 to TRBJ2-3, with 7 bases lining up with TRBD1. The CDR3 spans 15 residues. CDR1 is SGHNT, CDR2 YYREEE, per germline (reference sequence). V gave up 5 bases and J gave up 2 bases; unmatched junction bases: 8. The CDR3 here is CASRTPGQNTDTQYF. The CDR3 nucleotides read TGTGCCAGCAGGACTCCGGGACAGAACACAGATACGCAGTATTTT.

The table lists this clonotype with many counts. The chain links TRBV10-2 to TRBJ2-4; 7 bases agree with TRBD2. This CDR3 contains 13 residues. Germline-derived CDR1 and CDR2 are WSHSY and SAAADI. V lost 2 bases to trimming and J lost 10 bases; unmatched junction nucleotides: 5. The CDR3 DNA sequence: TGCGCCAGCAGTGAGGTGCAGGGAGGGATTCAGTACTTC. This translates into CASSEVQGGIQYF.

Many counts were recorded for this clonotype. The chain couples TRBV5-1 to TRBJ2-7; 10 bases agree with TRBD1. V lost 0 bases and J lost 5; bases outside the gene matches: 5. This CDR3 is built from 15 residues. Germline-derived CDR1 and CDR2 are SGHRS and YFSETQ. CDR3 bases: TGCGCCAGCAGCTTGGATGGGACAGGGGACCACGAGCAGTACTTC. This sequence encodes CASSLDGTGDHEQYF.

This clonotype showed up many times. The V and J genes are TRBV5-1 and TRBJ1-1; no clear D. Germline values: CDR1 SGHRS, CDR2 YFSETQ. The CDR3 length is 15 residues. Trimming cost V 2 bases and J 1 base, with 12 bases left between them. The CDR3 coding sequence is TGCGCCAGCAGCTTCCCTGACCCGCCGAACACTGAAGCTTTCTTT. Residues: CASSFPDPPNTEAFF.

This clonotype was counted at least ten times. J is TRBJ2-3 and V is TRBV12-3 or TRBV12-4; the D is unclear. This CDR3 is built from 11 residues. The ends were cut back, 7 bases at V and 9 bases at J, with 11 bases in the middle. CDR3: CASTSIGTQYF. The CDR3 DNA follows: TGTGCCAGCACCTCTATAGGGACGCAGTATTTT.

At least ten counts were recorded for this clonotype. The chain couples TRBV4-1 to TRBJ1-6; 8 positions match TRBD1. V was pared by 0 bases and J by 9 bases, with 4 bases of the junction left unmatched. CDR1 is MGHRA and CDR2 is YSYEKL in the germline V gene. CDR3 length: 15 amino acids. The CDR3 region is CASSQDTGGFSPLHF. The CDR3, as DNA: TGCGCCAGCAGCCAAGATACAGGGGGTTTTTCACCCCTCCACTTT.

This clonotype occurred a few times. The rearrangement uses TRBV7-9 and TRBJ2-2; the D gene could be TRBD1 or TRBD2 (5 bases each). Germline assignment: CDR1 SEHNR and CDR2 FQNEAQ (reference sequence). The CDR3 is 14 residues long. Trimming removed 6 bases from V and 6 bases from J, with 14 bases in between. CDR3 loop: CASRGTEPAGELFF. The CDR3, as DNA: TGTGCCAGCAGGGGGACCGAACCGGCCGGGGAGCTGTTTTTT.

V usage is TRBV3-1 and J usage is TRBJ2-5, with 7 positions matching TRBD2. This CDR3 has 18 residues. Germline V CDR1 and CDR2: LGHDT, YNNKEL (reference sequence). V lost 0 bases to trimming and J lost 5 bases; unmatched junction nucleotides: 15. CDR3 region: CASSQDNYRAGAGETQYF. The CDR3 nucleotides read TGTGCCAGCAGCCAAGATAATTATCGGGCGGGAGCGGGGGAGACCCAGTACTTC.

This clonotype was detected ten times or more. The V call is TRBV6-5, the J call TRBJ1-1; D possibly corresponds to TRBD1 (6 bases). The V gene lost 0 bases and the J gene lost 6 bases, with 17 bases spanning the gap. The CDR3 is made up of 16 amino acids. Per the germline V gene, CDR1 is MNHEY and CDR2 is SVGAGI. The CDR3 coding sequence is TGTGCCAGCAGTTACTCGTCAAGTTACAGGGTCCCTGAAGCTTTCTTT. It is translated as CASSYSSSYRVPEAFF.

This clonotype was seen repeatedly, ten times or more. The rearrangement joins TRBV5-1 to TRBJ2-1; TRBD1 agrees at 8 bases. The CDR3 is made up of 15 amino acids. The V gene end was trimmed by 0 bases and the J gene end by 9 bases; junction bases not matched to a gene: 8. The germline CDR1 and CDR2 sequences are SGHRS and YFSETQ. As DNA, the CDR3 is TGCGCCAGCAGCTTGGACGGACAGACAGGGGCTGAGCAGTTCTTC. Amino acids: CASSLDGQTGAEQFF. Using reference TRBV5-1 and TRBJ2-1 for the parts outside the CDR3, the full variable domain is KAGVTQTPRYLIKTRGQQVTLSCSPISGHRSVSWYQQTPGQGLQFLFEYFSETQRNKGNFPGRFSGRQFSNSRSEMNVSTLELGDSALYLCASSLDGQTGAEQFFGPGTRLTVL.

At least ten counts were recorded for this clonotype. V is TRBV5-1 and J is TRBJ2-1; TRBD1 matches at 8 bases. From germline, CDR1 is SGHRS and CDR2 YFSETQ. The CDR3 runs 12 residues. V was clipped by 6 bases and J by 8 bases; unmatched bases: 4. The CDR3: CASTTGGYEQFF. CDR3 DNA sequence: TGCGCCAGCACAACAGGGGGATATGAGCAGTTCTTC.

Ten or more counts support this clonotype. This rearrangement joins TRBV20-1 to TRBJ1-6, with a tentative D call TRBD1 (5 bases). Trimming removed 4 bases at V and 7 bases at J, with 14 bases between. The CDR3 contains 14 residues. Germline V gives CDR1 DFQATT, CDR2 SNEGSKA (reference sequence). CDR3 DNA sequence: TGCAGTGCTACCCCCGGGACTCCAAATTCACCCCTCCACTTT. It codes for CSATPGTPNSPLHF.

This clonotype occurred many times. J is TRBJ1-1 and V is TRBV12-3 or TRBV12-4; tentative D call: TRBD1 (5 bases). The V and J ends lost 5 bases and 2 bases respectively, with 15 bases between them. There are 15 residues in the CDR3. The CDR3 loop reads CASSRISGYNTEAFF. The CDR3 DNA reads TGTGCCAGCAGTCGTATCTCAGGGTACAACACTGAAGCTTTCTTT.

This clonotype was detected many times. The chain joins TRBV10-3 to TRBJ1-1, with a tentative D call TRBD1 (5 bases). The CDR3 loop spans 14 amino acids. Between the trimmed V and J ends, which lost 6 bases and 10 bases, there was a span of 21 bases. Germline V gene lookup returns CDR1 ENHRY and CDR2 SYGVKD. CDR3 coding DNA: TGTGCCATCAGCGGAAAGCAGGGTTTGGGGACAGCTTTCTTT. It specifies CAISGKQGLGTAFF.